The 27 T cell receptor beta chains given below trace back to one sample, sequenced in a study of neurological immune-mediated disorders (dated by TCRdb to between 2017 and 2020). The library was prepared using 5' RACE. Instrument used: Illumina HiSeq 2500. The public reads were reprocessed in TCRdb via fastp at Q25 and MiXCR, keeping in-frame beta chains. Rows matching on CDR3 protein sequence are summarized as one entry with the most common DNA and genes. The sample table lists tens of thousands of distinct CDR3 sequences, more than 7.5% of them with a count of one. The ten biggest clones cover roughly an eighth of the sample. The meaning of the sample's time point label: longitudinal time-point 2. Sequencing was carried out using PBMCs. These receptors came from a man aged 30 to 39 in good health.

This clonotype showed up many times. This chain uses TRBV7-8 with TRBJ2-1; no reliable D call. CDR1 SGHVS and CDR2 FQNEAQ come from the germline V gene. This CDR3 region has 14 residues. Trimming stripped 1 base from V and 4 bases from J, with 8 bases between. The CDR3 here is CASSLEDLYNEQFF. The DNA for the CDR3 is TGTGCCAGCAGCTTAGAGGATTTATACAATGAGCAGTTCTTC.

This clonotype was picked up many times. The chain combines TRBV3-1 with TRBJ2-7; 10 bases agree with TRBD1. Trimming at V came to 1 base and at J to 6 bases, leaving 3 bases not matched to a gene. The CDR3 contains 14 residues. CDR1 is LGHDT and CDR2 is YNNKEL in the germline V gene (reference sequence). The CDR3 spells CASSQGQGAREQYF. CDR3 bases: TGTGCCAGCAGCCAAGGACAGGGGGCTCGCGAGCAGTACTTC.

A remark on this clonotype: A much larger clone differs by one base, so this may be a read error. The J gene is TRBJ2-1, the V gene TRBV9; D remains unclear. Trimming stripped 3 bases from V and 3 bases from J, with 10 bases between. CDR1 SGDLS and CDR2 YYNGEE come from the germline V gene. The CDR3 is 14 amino acids. This CDR3 is CASSAMESYNEQFF. In DNA, the CDR3 is TGTGCCAGCAGCGCTATGGAAAGCTACAATGAGCAGTTCTTC.

This clonotype was recorded at least ten times. The CDR3 coding sequence is TGCAGCGTTGTCGTGCTAGCGTCATTTTACGAGCAGTACTTC. Translation gives CSVVVLASFYEQYF. The V gene is TRBV29-1, the J gene TRBJ2-7; D may be TRBD2 (6 bases). Germline CDR1 and CDR2: SQVTM and ANQGSEA. The CDR3 runs to 14 residues. Trimming removed 4 bases from V and 4 bases from J, with 17 bases in between.

This clonotype was counted many times. The chain recombines TRBV7-2 with TRBJ2-7; 7 nucleotides match TRBD1. Germline V gene data show CDR1 as SGHTA and CDR2 as FQGNSA. CDR3 size: 16 residues. V shed 5 bases, J shed 3 bases, and the junction held 13 bases outside the gene matches. The CDR3 DNA is TGTGCCAGCAGCCCAGTAGGGGGCCTGACTTACTACGAGCAGTACTTC. It yields the protein CASSPVGGLTYYEQYF.

This clonotype was counted at least ten times. This chain uses TRBV20-1 with TRBJ2-1; D is uncertain. Germline lookup yields CDR1 DFQATT and CDR2 SNEGSKA (reference sequence). The CDR3 length is 12 residues. V lost 0 bases, J lost 9 bases, and 9 bases lay in between. CDR3 nucleotide sequence: TGCAGTGCTAGAGATCCCCTCAGTGAGCAGTTCTTC. It translates to CSARDPLSEQFF.

The V call is TRBV6-2 or TRBV6-3, the J call TRBJ2-5; D is perhaps TRBD2 (6 bases). The CDR3 length is 15 residues. V lost 10 bases to trimming and J lost 0 bases, with 18 bases between them. CDR1 and CDR2 from the germline V gene are MNHEY and SVGEGT. In DNA, the CDR3 is TGTGCCAACAGACCCGGACGGGGGTACCAAGAGACCCAGTACTTC. This sequence encodes CANRPGRGYQETQYF.

This clonotype appeared many times. This chain uses TRBV5-1 with TRBJ2-5, with 10 nucleotides matching TRBD2. Losses at the gene ends were 4 bases for V and 0 bases for J; bases not matched to a gene: 12. The length of the CDR3 is 18 residues. Per the germline V gene, CDR1 is SGHRS and CDR2 is YFSETQ. CDR3 nucleotides: TGCGCCAGCAGCCCCGATATGATAGCGGGAGGCTACCAAGAGACCCAGTACTTC. Translation: CASSPDMIAGGYQETQYF.

This clonotype was seen ten or more times. V and J are TRBV28 and TRBJ2-7; D unresolved. Germline CDR1 is MDHEN and CDR2 is SYDVKM. V was shortened by 10 bases and J by 1 base, with 14 bases between the two germline ends. This CDR3 is built from 13 residues. For the CDR3, the DNA is TGTGCCAACAGCTCCCCCTGGTCCTACGAGCAGTACTTC. This gives the protein CANSSPWSYEQYF.

This clonotype was recorded many times. The chain couples TRBV11-2 to TRBJ2-1; D gene ambiguous. Germline CDR1 SGHAT, CDR2 FQNNGV. This CDR3 is built from 16 residues. The V end lost 1 base, the J end lost 1 base, and 11 bases lay between the germline ends. The CDR3 is CASSLAVHSSYNEQFF. The CDR3 nucleotides are TGTGCCAGCAGCTTAGCCGTTCATAGTTCCTACAATGAGCAGTTCTTC.

In its sample, this clonotype was seen many times. The CDR3, as DNA: TGTGCCAGCAGCTTAGAAGGGGGACTAGCGGGTTACTACGAGCAGTACTTC. This translates into CASSLEGGLAGYYEQYF. The rearrangement links TRBV7-2 to TRBJ2-7, with TRBD2 identical over 12 bases. The CDR3 has 17 residues. Germline CDR1 is SGHTA and CDR2 is FQGNSA. V was pared by 1 base and J by 3 bases, with 7 bases of the junction left unmatched.

The sample holds many counts of this clonotype. The CDR3 sequence: CASSFEGNEQFF. CDR3 bases: TGTGCCAGCAGTTTTGAGGGAAATGAGCAGTTCTTC. This chain uses TRBV28 with TRBJ2-1, with D tentatively TRBD2 (5 bases). Trimming cost V 3 bases and J 7 bases, with 7 bases left between them. Germline lookup yields CDR1 MDHEN and CDR2 SYDVKM. The CDR3 is 12 residues long.

Ten or more counts support this clonotype. The J gene is TRBJ1-2, the V gene TRBV7-9; TRBD1 matches 7 bases. Germline trimming cut 4 bases from V and 6 bases from J; bases unmatched to any gene: 5. The length of the CDR3 is 13 residues. Per the germline V gene, CDR1 is SEHNR and CDR2 is FQNEAQ (reference sequence). The CDR3 here is CASSSDRAHGYTF. CDR3 DNA: TGTGCCAGCAGCTCCGACAGGGCCCATGGCTACACCTTC.

This clonotype showed up many times. The gene calls are TRBV10-3 and TRBJ1-1; D unclear. V lost 6 bases and J lost 1, with 9 bases in between. Germline V lookup: CDR1 ENHRY, CDR2 SYGVKD. This CDR3 has 13 amino acids. CDR3 amino acids: CAIRGTENTEAFF. The DNA for the CDR3 is TGTGCCATCAGAGGTACAGAGAACACTGAAGCTTTCTTT.

This clonotype was recorded many times. The chain carries TRBV20-1 and TRBJ2-1; D unresolved. The V gene lost 0 bases and the J gene lost 0 bases, with 15 bases spanning the gap. There are 17 residues in the CDR3. CDR1 and CDR2 (germline): DFQATT, SNEGSKA (reference sequence). This CDR3 reads CSARDFGGNSSYNEQFF. DNA of the CDR3: TGCAGTGCTAGAGATTTTGGCGGTAATAGCTCCTACAATGAGCAGTTCTTC.

This clonotype occurred many times. V is TRBV7-2 and J is TRBJ1-4; 9 nucleotides align to TRBD1. The CDR3 is made up of 16 amino acids. Losses at the gene ends were 3 bases for V and 6 bases for J; bases not matched to a gene: 8. Germline V lookup: CDR1 SGHTA, CDR2 FQGNSA. CDR3 coding DNA: TGTGCCAGCAGCTTGACTAGGACAGGGGTTTATGAAAAACTGTTTTTT. Translating gives CASSLTRTGVYEKLFF.

This clonotype appeared many times. The chain links TRBV18 to TRBJ2-2; 10 bases are a match to TRBD1. Germline CDR1 reads KGHSH; CDR2 reads LQKENI. Unmatched junction bases numbered 1, after V lost 3 bases and J lost 6 bases. The CDR3 sequence is 14 residues long. CDR3 DNA: TGTGCCAGCTCACCGGGACAGGGGCCCGGGGAGCTGTTTTTT. It encodes CASSPGQGPGELFF. The entire variable domain, with the rest obtained from reference TRBV18 and TRBJ2-2, is as follows: NAGVMQNPRHLVRRRGQEARLRCSPMKGHSHVYWYRQLPEEGLKFMVYLQKENIIDESGMPKERFSAEFPKEGPSILRIQQVVRGDSAAYFCASSPGQGPGELFFGEGSRLTVL.

The chain couples TRBV5-1 to TRBJ2-1; 9 positions agree with TRBD2. CDR3 length equals 15 residues. V lost 4 bases, J lost 9 bases, and 11 bases stayed unmatched. CDR1 SGHRS and CDR2 YFSETQ come from the germline V gene. The CDR3 reads CASSPGLALPSEQFF. In DNA, the CDR3 is TGCGCCAGCAGCCCTGGACTAGCGCTCCCCTCTGAGCAGTTCTTC.

This clonotype was seen many times. The CDR3 region has the DNA TGCAGTGCTAGGGGACCAGGAAGGAACACTGAAGCTTTCTTT. Translating it yields CSARGPGRNTEAFF. The chain recombines TRBV20-1 with TRBJ1-1; TRBD1 is a possible D gene (5 bases). V was pared by 3 bases and J by 1 base, with 12 bases between. Germline CDR1 reads DFQATT; CDR2 reads SNEGSKA (reference sequence). CDR3 length equals 14 residues.

At least ten counts were recorded for this clonotype. The CDR3 is CASSWDYSGNTGELFF. The CDR3 DNA follows: TGTGCCAGCAGCTGGGATTATAGCGGGAACACCGGGGAGCTGTTTTTT. The J gene is TRBJ2-2, the V gene TRBV7-3; maybe TRBD2 (6 bases). V was pared by 4 bases and J by 1 base, with 13 bases between. This CDR3 comprises 16 residues. Germline CDR1 and CDR2: SGHTA and FQGTGA. Using reference TRBV7-3 and TRBJ2-2 for the parts outside the CDR3, the full variable domain is GAGVSQTPSNKVTEKGKYVELRCDPISGHTALYWYRQSLGQGPEFLIYFQGTGAADDSGLPNDRFFAVRPEGSVSTLKIQRTERGDSAVYLCASSWDYSGNTGELFFGEGSRLTVL.

The table lists this clonotype with many counts. This sequence joins TRBV5-1 and TRBJ2-3; D may be TRBD1 (5 bases). The CDR3 length is 17 residues. Germline lookup yields CDR1 SGHRS and CDR2 YFSETQ. Trimming removed 1 base at V and 4 bases at J, with 19 bases between. CDR3 coding DNA: TGCGCCAGCAGCTTGAGGGCCGATAGGACATTCGCAGATACGCAGTATTTT. Translating gives CASSLRADRTFADTQYF.

This clonotype occurred many times. V gene TRBV5-1 combines with J gene TRBJ1-2, with D perhaps TRBD1 (5 bases). The V gene lost 1 base and the J gene lost 3 bases, with 13 bases spanning the gap. Germline CDR1 and CDR2: SGHRS and YFSETQ. CDR3 length equals 15 residues. CDR3 residues: CASSLKTGGDYGYTF. CDR3 coding DNA: TGCGCCAGCAGCTTGAAGACCGGGGGGGACTATGGCTACACCTTC.

This clonotype was seen at least ten times. J is TRBJ2-3 and V is TRBV5-1; 9 bases are shared with TRBD1. V dropped 4 bases and J dropped 2; count of bases not matched to a gene: 5. This CDR3 spans 15 amino acids. Germline V gene sequence: CDR1 SGHRS, CDR2 YFSETQ. The CDR3 region is CASSRRDRATDTQYF. The CDR3 DNA sequence: TGCGCCAGCAGCCGCAGGGACAGGGCCACAGATACGCAGTATTTT.

This clonotype was picked up many times. The chain links TRBV7-9 to TRBJ2-7; no clear D gene. Trimming took off 3 bases at V and 5 bases at J, with 8 bases between the two ends. This CDR3 is 12 amino acids long. Germline assignment: CDR1 SEHNR and CDR2 FQNEAQ (reference sequence). In DNA, the CDR3 is TGTGCCAGCAGCTTGGACGGAGACGAGCAGTACTTC. It encodes CASSLDGDEQYF. The full variable domain, rest sourced from reference TRBV7-9 and TRBJ2-7, is DTGVSQNPRHKITKRGQNVTFRCDPISEHNRLYWYRQTLGQGPEFLTYFQNEAQLEKSRLLSDRFSAERPKGSFSTLEIQRTEQGDSAMYLCASSLDGDEQYFGPGTRLTVT.

This clonotype showed up many times. Germline is not matched at one junction end, which may reflect a read error. The J gene is TRBJ1-1, the V gene TRBV5-6; 9 bases align to TRBD1. From germline, CDR1 is SGHDT and CDR2 YYEEEE. The CDR3 length is 12 residues. The DNA for the CDR3 is TGTGCCAGCAGTTTGGACAGGGGAGGAGCTTTCTTT. It is translated as CASSLDRGGAFF.

This clonotype rates as medium-sized. The rearrangement uses TRBV20-1 and TRBJ2-7; 11 nucleotides line up with TRBD2. The CDR3 loop spans 15 amino acids. In germline, CDR1 is DFQATT, CDR2 SNEGSKA (reference sequence). Germline trimming cut 1 base from V and 0 bases from J; bases unmatched to any gene: 2. The CDR3 DNA sequence: TGCAGTGCTAGAGTCACTAGCGGGGGCTCCTACGAGCAGTACTTC. This encodes CSARVTSGGSYEQYF.

Ten or more counts support this clonotype. This chain joins TRBV6-5 and TRBJ2-1, with TRBD2 identical over 8 bases. In germline, CDR1 is MNHEY, CDR2 SVGAGI. V trimming: 7 bases; J trimming: 7 bases; junction bases outside the gene matches: 15. The CDR3 runs to 16 residues. The CDR3 loop reads CASTVAYGRAENEQFF. The CDR3 nucleotides read TGTGCCAGCACCGTAGCATACGGGAGGGCCGAGAATGAGCAGTTCTTC.